This T cell receptor (beta chain) is drawn from a study of identical twins (dated by TCRdb to about 2016). For context, the study as a whole: TCR alpha and beta repertoires from monozygotic twins, unrelated adults of various ages and cord blood were deep-sequenced to test whether fetal clonotypes persist. Replicate twin experiments were performed at different times using different library preparation protocols to rule out contamination. Study-wide findings and limitations: Fewer insertions were carried by abundant cord blood beta clonotypes; a weaker similar trend was observed in young adult naive repertoires, while no such trend was observed in memory repertoires. Because the same donors could not be followed over many years, the conclusions relied on cross-sectional statistical analysis. Invariant T cells such as MAIT and iNKT could partly confound zero-insertion analyses, though diverse VJ usage argued against this for most clonotypes. In monozygotic twins, out-of-frame TCR alpha sharing was systematically underestimated by recombination models, although the models agreed with sharing between unrelated individuals. Compared with coincidental sharing between unrelated individuals, out-of-frame TCR alpha sequences shared between twins had an excess of sequences with low generation probability. The excess sharing between twins in beta out-of-frame sequences was weaker because fewer shared sequences reduced the signal-to-noise ratio.

Only healthy Caucasian donors were included. Three unrelated non-twin adults were additionally sequenced: a male aged 18 to 30, a male aged 50 to 60 and a female aged 50 to 60. Miltenyi CD45RO+ enrichment and human naive T-cell isolation kits were used to isolate memory (CD45RO+) and naive T cells from PBMC. Library preparation was by 5' RACE. The sample was run on an Illumina HiSeq 2000. A universal primer binding site was introduced by template switching, and a unique molecular identifier was present in the final cDNA, enabling accurate counting of TCR cDNA molecules. Specific primers in the conserved constant-segment region were used to synthesize first-strand cDNA for TCR alpha and beta chains. To control for contamination, each cDNA library was double barcoded with a SMART-Mk sample barcode plus Illumina barcodes. TruSeq adapter sequences, together with Illumina sample barcodes, were added in two successive PCR steps. Sequencing of the TCR alpha and beta cDNA libraries was done on the Illumina HiSeq platform using custom primers. On the authors' methods: Raw reads were processed with MiGEC to extract unique molecular identifiers, and MiXCR was used to determine CDR3 positions. For each individual, recombination models were inferred using an EM algorithm with the repgenHMM and IGoR tools. The analysis of shared clonotypes was done with the tcR package in R, with sharing normalized by the product of cloneset sizes. To study raw recombination free of thymic and clonal selection effects, out-of-frame nonproductive sequences were analyzed. TCRdb cleaned the public reads at Q25 with fastp, built clones with MiXCR and kept in-frame beta chains. One record per CDR3 amino acid sequence lists the most common genes and DNA. TCRdb's processing, not the authors' own work, is the source of the V and J calls. This sample gives some 710,000 distinct CDR3 sequences in total; approximately 6% of them show up just once. The ten biggest clones cover around 1.7% of the sample.

This clonotype was recorded a few times. The target of this receptor is not known. It has no much larger one-base neighbor in the sample; base qualities were not kept. From its cysteine to its phenylalanine, the CDR3 spans 17 amino acids. Only the CDR3 DNA stays, 51 bases, in frame from base 1. According to the germline V gene, CDR1 reads KGHSH and CDR2 reads LQKENI. V lost 3 bases and J lost 1 base, and the count of bases not matched to a germline gene is 7. The sample consisted of naive T cells sorted from blood. The cell subset or site label, read with the paper, signifies: cells isolated with a human naive T-cell isolation kit. This TCR came from a man between 18 and 29 years old in good health. The V and J segments used are TRBV18 and TRBJ2-1; 9 bases in the middle match TRBD2. The CDR3 region has the sequence CASSPRSSGISYNEQFF. The DNA sequence follows: TGTGCCAGCTCACCTAGATCTAGCGGGATATCCTACAATGAGCAGTTCTTC.